This T cell receptor (beta chain) was captured by sequencing in a study of identical twins. Study-wide results and caveats: Excess sharing by twins proved weaker in beta out-of-frame sequences. Zero-insertion findings could be partly confounded by invariant cells (MAIT and iNKT cells).

This CDR3 comprises 13 residues. V was pared by 7 bases and J by 2 bases, with 3 bases of the junction left unmatched. Germline CDR1 reads SNHLY; CDR2 reads FYNNEI. As to this clonotype: Its antigen is undetermined.

TCRdb recomputed calls from the 5' RACE reads with MiXCR, one row per CDR3 protein. The sample contains around 250,000 distinct CDR3 sequences, 7% of which appear only once. The same specimen was also included in a second study, on yellow fever vaccine responses in identical twins. That source adds: Vaccine-induced T cell responses in twins were reportedly observed to appear partly convergent, partly personalized.

The chain is built from TRBV2 and TRBJ2-7; TRBD1 matches at 9 bases. This sequence was found in a woman under 30 in good health. The source material was memory (CD45RO+) T cells sorted from blood. The CDR3 sequence is CASIDRGTYEQYF. The CDR3 nucleotides read TGTGCCAGCATAGACAGGGGGACCTACGAGCAGTACTTC. Using reference TRBV2 and TRBJ2-7 for the parts outside the CDR3, the full variable domain is EPEVTQTPSHQVTQMGQEVILRCVPISNHLYFYWYRQILGQKVEFLVSFYNNEISEKSEIFDDQFSVERPDGSNFTLKIRSTKLEDSAMYFCASIDRGTYEQYFGPGTRLTVT.